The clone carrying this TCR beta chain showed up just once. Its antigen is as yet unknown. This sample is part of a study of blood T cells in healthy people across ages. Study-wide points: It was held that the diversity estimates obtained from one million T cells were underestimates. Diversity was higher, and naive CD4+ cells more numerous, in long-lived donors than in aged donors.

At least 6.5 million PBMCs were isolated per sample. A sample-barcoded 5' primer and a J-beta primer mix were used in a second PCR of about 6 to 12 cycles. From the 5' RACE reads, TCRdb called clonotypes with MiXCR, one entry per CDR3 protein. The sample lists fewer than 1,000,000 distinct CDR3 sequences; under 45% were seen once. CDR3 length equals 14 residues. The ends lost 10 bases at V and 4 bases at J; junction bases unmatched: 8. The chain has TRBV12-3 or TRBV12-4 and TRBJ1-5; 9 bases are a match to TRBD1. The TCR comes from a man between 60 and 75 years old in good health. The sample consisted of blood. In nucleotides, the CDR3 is TGTGCCAACAGGCCGGGACAGGGTAATCAGCCCCAGCATTTT. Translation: CANRPGQGNQPQHF.